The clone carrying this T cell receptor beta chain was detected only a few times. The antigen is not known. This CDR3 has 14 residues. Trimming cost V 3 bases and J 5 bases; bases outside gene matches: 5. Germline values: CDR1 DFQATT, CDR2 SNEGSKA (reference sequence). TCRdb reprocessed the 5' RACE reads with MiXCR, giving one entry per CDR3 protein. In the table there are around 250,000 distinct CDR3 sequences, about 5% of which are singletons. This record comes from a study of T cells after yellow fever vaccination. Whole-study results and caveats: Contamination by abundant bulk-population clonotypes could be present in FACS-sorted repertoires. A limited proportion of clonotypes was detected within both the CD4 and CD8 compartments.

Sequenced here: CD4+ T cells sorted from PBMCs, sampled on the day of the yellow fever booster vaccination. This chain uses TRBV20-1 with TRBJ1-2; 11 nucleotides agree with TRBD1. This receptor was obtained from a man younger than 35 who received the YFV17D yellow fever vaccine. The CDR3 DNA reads TGCAGTGCTAGTGAGGGACAGGGGGGATATGGCTACACCTTC. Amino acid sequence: CSASEGQGGYGYTF.